Sequencing of this TCR beta chain was carried out in a study of T cell repertoires in cytomegalovirus infection. Overall study context: Evidence of both CMV infection and a matching HLA type came from public TCR beta signatures. The study, taken as a whole, reports: Clonotypes of TCR beta that were HLA-C-restricted and CMV-specific dominated the ex vivo response. People with CMV and the relevant HLA were identified by cumulative public TCR beta family frequency.

Each CDR3 protein is one row after TCRdb ran MiXCR on the reads. The sample has 250,000 to 300,000 distinct CDR3 sequences, roughly 9.1% seen once. V shed 1 base, J shed 3 bases, and the junction held 3 bases outside the gene matches. CDR1 is SGHTA, CDR2 FQGNSA, per germline. CDR3 length: 15 residues. This clonotype was seen repeatedly, ten times or more. Its antigen is currently unknown. This chain connects TRBV7-2 to TRBJ2-1, with 7 bases aligning to TRBD2. This TCR was sampled from a human donor in good health (CMV status not recorded). Some clones in this sample may be carry-over from other donors' samples. Sequenced material: PBMCs. The DNA of the CDR3 is TGTGCCAGCAGCTTAGGTCCTAGCGGCTACAATGAGCAGTTCTTC. Protein sequence: CASSLGPSGYNEQFF.